This is a list of T cell receptor beta chains from one sample in a study of cytomegalovirus exposure and HLA in healthy donors. TCRdb's copy holds only in-frame clones and misses some; the assay was immunoSEQ multiplex PCR. The data hold about 100,000 clones, with roughly 80% observed a single time. Material: PBMCs. These receptors came from a man between 35 and 55 years old in good health and CMV-seronegative. Each CDR3 is given with its conserved first and last residue. Fields, in order: J gene, D gene, clone size, V gene, CDR3 protein, CDR3 DNA. A D gene is named only where the DNA matches it firmly. Clone size is not always given. Where it is, it says once, few, many or a class for expanded clones.

j_gene: TRBJ1-2
d_gene: .
abundance: .
v_gene: TRBV7-9
CDR3aa: CASSTLGGNYGYTF
CDR3nt: TGTGCCAGCAGCACATTGGGGGGGAACTATGGCTACACCTTC

j_gene: TRBJ2-2
d_gene: TRBD1
abundance: .
v_gene: TRBV2
CDR3aa: CASSAGQGSSTGELFF
CDR3nt: TGTGCCAGCAGTGCCGGACAGGGGTCCTCCACCGGGGAGCTGTTTTTT

j_gene: TRBJ1-3
d_gene: .
abundance: .
v_gene: TRBV6-5
CDR3aa: CASRTVPSSGNTIYF
CDR3nt: TGTGCCAGCAGAACAGTTCCAAGCTCTGGAAACACCATATATTTT

j_gene: TRBJ2-5
d_gene: TRBD2
abundance: .
v_gene: TRBV29-1
CDR3aa: CSVWGGGSIQYF
CDR3nt: TGCAGCGTTTGGGGCGGGGGATCGATCCAGTACTTC

j_gene: TRBJ2-7
d_gene: TRBD2
abundance: .
v_gene: TRBV4-2
CDR3aa: CASTRDASGNAYEQYF
CDR3nt: TGTGCCAGCACCCGAGATGCTAGCGGGAACGCCTACGAGCAGTACTTC

j_gene: TRBJ1-5
d_gene: TRBD1
abundance: .
v_gene: TRBV28
CDR3aa: CASRWDREAVGNQPQHF
CDR3nt: TGTGCCAGCAGGTGGGACAGGGAAGCGGTAGGCAATCAGCCCCAGCATTTT

j_gene: TRBJ2-5
d_gene: TRBD2
abundance: .
v_gene: TRBV9
CDR3aa: CASGGLAGGQETQYF
CDR3nt: TGTGCCAGCGGGGGACTAGCGGGGGGCCAAGAGACCCAGTACTTC

j_gene: TRBJ2-3
d_gene: TRBD2
abundance: once
v_gene: TRBV5-1
CDR3aa: CASSLATAGVSTDTQYF
CDR3nt: TGCGCCAGCAGCTTGGCCACCGCGGGGGTTAGCACAGATACGCAGTATTTT

j_gene: TRBJ2-5
d_gene: TRBD2
abundance: .
v_gene: TRBV18
CDR3aa: CASSPQRGGVETQYF
CDR3nt: TGTGCCAGCTCACCCCAGCGGGGGGGTGTGGAGACCCAGTACTTC

j_gene: TRBJ2-7
d_gene: TRBD2
abundance: .
v_gene: TRBV30
CDR3aa: CAWATSGGLYEQYF
CDR3nt: TGTGCCTGGGCAACTAGCGGGGGCCTCTACGAGCAGTACTTC

j_gene: TRBJ1-5
d_gene: TRBD1
abundance: .
v_gene: TRBV4-2
CDR3aa: CASSQQSGTGDSFGQPQHF
CDR3nt: TGTGCCAGCAGCCAGCAATCGGGGACAGGGGATAGCTTCGGGCAGCCCCAGCATTTT

j_gene: TRBJ2-5
d_gene: .
abundance: .
v_gene: TRBV27
CDR3aa: CASSPTLPDRQETQYF
CDR3nt: TGTGCCAGCAGTCCAACCCTTCCGGACAGACAAGAGACCCAGTACTTC

j_gene: TRBJ2-7
d_gene: .
abundance: .
v_gene: TRBV21-1
CDR3aa: CASSATTGATYEQYF
CDR3nt: TGTGCCAGCTCAGCTACGACAGGGGCCACCTACGAGCAGTACTTC

j_gene: TRBJ2-3
d_gene: TRBD2
abundance: .
v_gene: TRBV7-2
CDR3aa: CASSRETSGGATDTQYF
CDR3nt: TGTGCCAGCAGCCGGGAGACTAGCGGGGGGGCTACAGATACGCAGTATTTT

j_gene: TRBJ1-6
d_gene: .
abundance: .
v_gene: TRBV28
CDR3aa: CASSLKGAKSPLHF
CDR3nt: TGTGCCAGCAGTTTAAAAGGGGCTAAATCACCCCTCCACTTT